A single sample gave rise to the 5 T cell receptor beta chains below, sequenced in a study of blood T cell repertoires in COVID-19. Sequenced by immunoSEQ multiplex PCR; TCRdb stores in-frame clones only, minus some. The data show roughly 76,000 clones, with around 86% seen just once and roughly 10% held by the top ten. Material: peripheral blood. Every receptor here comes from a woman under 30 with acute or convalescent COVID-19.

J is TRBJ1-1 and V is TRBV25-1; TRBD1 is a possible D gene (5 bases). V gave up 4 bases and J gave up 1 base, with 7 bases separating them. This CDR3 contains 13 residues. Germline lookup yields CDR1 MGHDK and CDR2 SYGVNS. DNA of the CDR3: TGTGCCAGCAGTGGGGGCCAGAACACTGAAGCTTTCTTT. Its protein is CASSGGQNTEAFF.

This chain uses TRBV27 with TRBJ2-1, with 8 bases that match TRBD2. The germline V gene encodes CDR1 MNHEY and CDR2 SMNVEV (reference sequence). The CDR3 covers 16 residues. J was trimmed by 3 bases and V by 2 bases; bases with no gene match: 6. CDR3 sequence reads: CASSLTSGRHYNEQFF. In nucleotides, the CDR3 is TGTGCCAGCAGTTTAACAAGCGGGAGACACTACAATGAGCAGTTCTTC.

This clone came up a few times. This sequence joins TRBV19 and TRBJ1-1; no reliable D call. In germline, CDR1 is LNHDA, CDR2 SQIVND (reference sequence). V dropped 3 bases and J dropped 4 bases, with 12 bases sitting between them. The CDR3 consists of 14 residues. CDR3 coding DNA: TGTGCCAGTAGTATTCTTAGCCGGGGCACTGAAGCTTTCTTT. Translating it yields CASSILSRGTEAFF.

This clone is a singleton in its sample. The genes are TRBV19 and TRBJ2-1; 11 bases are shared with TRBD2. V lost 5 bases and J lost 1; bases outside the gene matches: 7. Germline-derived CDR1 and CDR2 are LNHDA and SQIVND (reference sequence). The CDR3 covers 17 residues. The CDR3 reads CASSRSTSGISYNEQFF. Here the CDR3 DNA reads TGTGCCAGTAGTCGGTCGACTAGCGGGATATCCTACAATGAGCAGTTCTTC.

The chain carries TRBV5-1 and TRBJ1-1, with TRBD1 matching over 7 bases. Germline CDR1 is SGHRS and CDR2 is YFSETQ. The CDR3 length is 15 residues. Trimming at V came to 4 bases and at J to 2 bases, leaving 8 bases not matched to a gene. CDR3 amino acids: CASSPGRGPNTEAFF. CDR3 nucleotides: TGCGCCAGCAGCCCCGGGAGGGGGCCCAACACTGAAGCTTTCTTT.